This T cell receptor (beta chain) was sequenced during a study of blood T cell repertoires in COVID-19. TCRdb keeps only in-frame clones here, not all; method: immunoSEQ multiplex PCR. The table includes roughly 260,000 clones, more than 85% detected once. The CDR3 covers 14 residues. V lost 2 bases, J lost 8 bases, and 16 bases lay in between. CDR1 and CDR2 from the germline V gene are GTSNPN and SVGIG (reference sequence). Enrollment of patients from Seattle took place during active infection, with longitudinal follow-up. The receptor was derived from a person aged 18-29 years with COVID-19, enrolled during active disease. The sample was peripheral blood. The V call is TRBV30, the J call TRBJ1-5, with TRBD1 as a possible D gene (5 bases). Written as DNA, the CDR3 is TGTGCCTGGAGTCCTGGACATATACTAAAGCCCCAGCATTTT. Its protein is CAWSPGHILKPQHF.